This T cell receptor beta chain originates from a study of control samples from healthy donors and cancer patients. The germline V gene has CDR1 ENHRY and CDR2 SYGVKD. The CDR3 consists of 14 residues. Unmatched junction bases numbered 12, after V lost 10 bases and J lost 6 bases. Repertoires were generated with immunoSEQ multiplex PCR, while TCRdb's copy carries only in-frame clones and drops some. The sample lists under 200,000 clones; almost 90% were seen once. The TCR originated in a young woman in good health. The rearrangement joins TRBV10-3 to TRBJ1-1; 9 bases line up with TRBD1. The sequenced sample consisted of blood. CDR3 sequence reads: CATAPGTGWSEAFF. Written as DNA, the CDR3 is TGTGCCACCGCCCCGGGGACAGGGTGGTCTGAAGCTTTCTTT.